Detailed here is one TCR beta chain. The antigen remains unidentified. It was considered stable Graves' hyperthyroidism when ophthalmopathy did not progress within 18 months. Exclusion criteria comprised uncontrolled infection, other autoimmune disease, pregnancy or lactation. There were TCR beta CDR3 regions amplified from RNA transcripts. Carried out on the TCR CDR3, a first-round RT-PCR used the HTBI primer set. TCRdb re-called the multiplex PCR reads through MiXCR, storing one row per CDR3 protein. This table holds around 690,000 distinct CDR3 sequences, 15% to 20% found once. Germline CDR1 MNHEY, CDR2 SVGEGT. Trimming cost V 0 bases and J 0 bases; bases outside gene matches: 9. The CDR3 runs 19 residues. These data are taken from a study of T cells in Graves' hyperthyroidism and ophthalmopathy. General study findings and limits: Most thyroid-expanded clonotypes above 0.001 were also found in blood. With a median lead of around 6.7 months before onset, the model predicted ophthalmopathy.

The source material was blood. The chain couples TRBV6-2 or TRBV6-3 to TRBJ2-7, with 12 nucleotides matching TRBD2. The receptor was isolated from a man in his fifties with Graves' hyperthyroidism. CDR3 sequence (DNA): TGTGCCAGCAGTTACTCGTCTAGCGGGAGGGCCGACCGCTCCTACGAGCAGTACTTC. Its translation is CASSYSSSGRADRSYEQYF.